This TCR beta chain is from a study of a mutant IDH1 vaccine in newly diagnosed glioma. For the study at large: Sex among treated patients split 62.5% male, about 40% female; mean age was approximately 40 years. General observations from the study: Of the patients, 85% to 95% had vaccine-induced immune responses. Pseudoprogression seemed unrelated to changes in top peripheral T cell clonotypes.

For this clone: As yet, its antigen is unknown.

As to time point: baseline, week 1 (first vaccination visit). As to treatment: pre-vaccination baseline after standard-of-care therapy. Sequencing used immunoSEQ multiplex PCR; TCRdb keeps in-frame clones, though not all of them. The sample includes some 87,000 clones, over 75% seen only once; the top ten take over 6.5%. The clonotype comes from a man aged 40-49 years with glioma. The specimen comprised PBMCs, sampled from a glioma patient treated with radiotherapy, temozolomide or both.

This CDR3 is CASSSRGAGYTF. The CDR3, as DNA: TGTGCCAGCAGCTCTAGAGGGGCTGGCTACACCTTC. This chain uses TRBV7-8 with TRBJ1-2, with D possibly being TRBD1 (5 bases). This CDR3 contains 12 residues. Germline V CDR1 and CDR2: SGHVS, FQNEAQ. V lost 4 bases and J 7 bases, leaving 10 bases between the germline ends.